This TCR beta chain emerged from a study of blood T cell repertoires in COVID-19. This clone was seen only once. V was trimmed by 4 bases and J by 6 bases, leaving 16 bases between them. CDR1 and CDR2 (germline): SGHAT, FQNNGV. The CDR3 has 16 amino acids. Enrolled during active infection, Seattle patients were then followed longitudinally. In the authors' workflow: Nucleated cell number was recorded as an estimate derived from reference gene primer amplification. Sequencing was performed with immunoSEQ multiplex PCR; in TCRdb, only in-frame clones are kept and a portion is missing. The DNA was the basis for D and trimming; V, J and clone size are from that table. The table lists 350,000 to 450,000 clones, about 87% of them singletons.

The clonotype comes from a woman aged 55-70 years with COVID-19, enrolled during active disease. The chain links TRBV11-2 to TRBJ1-6; tentative D call: TRBD1 (5 bases). Sample: peripheral blood. The CDR3 sequence is CASSSRAPQGNSPLHF. As DNA, the CDR3 is TGTGCCAGCAGCTCCCGGGCCCCCCAGGGTAATTCACCCCTCCACTTT.